Listed below are T cell receptor beta chains from one sample, sequenced in a study of T cells in Graves' hyperthyroidism and ophthalmopathy. TCRdb ran MiXCR on the multiplex PCR reads and lists one entry per CDR3 protein. Of hundreds of thousands of distinct CDR3 sequences detected, 45% appear once; the ten largest clones hold less than 9.5%. Sequencing was carried out using peripheral blood or thyroid tissue (not recorded which). Receptor source: an adult man with Graves' disease, either hyperthyroidism or ophthalmopathy (not recorded which). CDR3s include the opening cysteine and the closing phenylalanine or tryptophan. A D gene is named only where the DNA matches it firmly. A row's size may be missing; if present it is once, few, many or a size class.

TRBV24-1	TRBJ1-2	NA	once	CATSPGEDYGYTF	TGTGCCACCAGTCCAGGGGAGGACTATGGCTACACCTTC
TRBV12-3/TRBV12-4	TRBJ1-2	TRBD1	NA	CASSQNRGHYGYTF	TGTGCCAGCAGTCAGAACAGGGGGCACTATGGCTACACCTTC
TRBV6-1	TRBJ1-1	TRBD1	NA	CASNGQGHTEAFF	TGTGCCAGCAACGGACAGGGCCACACTGAAGCTTTCTTT
TRBV12-3/TRBV12-4	TRBJ2-5	NA	NA	CASSPGRTGETQYF	TGTGCCAGCAGTCCCGGACGGACCGGGGAGACCCAGTACTTC
TRBV20-1	TRBJ1-1	TRBD1	NA	CSAPGTEVGTEAFF	TGCAGTGCCCCCGGGACAGAGGTAGGCACTGAAGCTTTCTTT
TRBV10-3	TRBJ2-7	TRBD1	few	CASSYPGQGINEQYF	TGTGCCAGCAGTTACCCCGGACAGGGAATCAACGAGCAGTACTTC
TRBV19	TRBJ1-1	TRBD1	NA	CASRLTGEAEAFF	TGTGCCAGTAGACTGACAGGGGAGGCTGAAGCTTTCTTT
TRBV29-1	TRBJ1-2	NA	NA	CSPGHEMGGYIF	TGCAGCCCGGGACACGAGATGGGTGGCTACATCTTC
TRBV20-1	TRBJ2-7	NA	NA	CSARVEGNYEQYF	TGCAGTGCTAGAGTGGAGGGAAACTACGAGCAGTACTTC
TRBV2	TRBJ1-2	NA	NA	CASSARPREGERGYTF	TGTGCCAGCAGTGCTAGGCCCCGGGAGGGCGAGCGTGGCTACACCTTC
TRBV10-3	TRBJ1-4	NA	NA	CAISERGTEKLFF	TGTGCCATCAGTGAGAGAGGGACTGAAAAACTGTTTTTT
TRBV7-8	TRBJ2-5	NA	NA	CASSTRQRGQETQYF	TGTGCCAGCAGTACCCGCCAAAGAGGGCAAGAGACCCAGTACTTC
TRBV3-1	TRBJ1-6	NA	NA	CASRQTGPNSPLHF	TGTGCCAGCAGGCAGACGGGACCGAATTCACCCCTCCACTTT
TRBV11-2	TRBJ2-2	TRBD2	NA	CASSSLAGPTGELFF	TGTGCCAGCAGCTCCTTAGCGGGCCCAACCGGGGAGCTGTTTTTT
TRBV29-1	TRBJ1-2	TRBD1	NA	CSVDTGGANYGYTF	TGCAGCGTTGACACAGGGGGCGCGAACTATGGCTACACCTTC
TRBV12-3/TRBV12-4	TRBJ1-1	TRBD1	few	CASSLTGGLSMTEAFF	TGTGCCAGCAGTCTCACAGGGGGTCTGAGTATGACTGAAGCTTTCTTT